Sequencing of this T cell receptor beta chain was carried out in a study of somatic mutations in cytotoxic T cells in rheumatoid arthritis. In the study overall: Nearly 100% purity was obtained when some V beta antibody-stained T-cell populations were flow-sorted; these included V beta1+ cells sequenced for TCRB.

Per the germline V gene, CDR1 is LGHNA and CDR2 is YSLEER. The CDR3 has 16 amino acids. J gave up 6 bases and V 1 base, and 2 bases lay outside the gene matches. Study-level results: Within 8 of 65 patients, the single biggest CD8+ clone made up more than 20% of CD8+ cells.

By positive magnetic bead selection, CD4+ and CD8+ cells were isolated, and their purity was checked by flow cytometry. In the case of this clone: Its specificity is not known.

Clones were read by immunoSEQ multiplex PCR, and TCRdb kept only the in-frame ones, dropping some. The profile shows under 7,500 clones, around 74% of them singletons. The rearrangement uses TRBV4-3 and TRBJ2-2; TRBD2 agrees at 13 bases. This TCR derives from a woman aged 55-70 years in good health. The specimen sequenced was CD8+ T cells sorted from blood. DNA for the CDR3: TGCGCCAGCAGCCAAGGGACTAGCGGGAGTTCCGGGGAGCTGTTTTTT. Amino acids: CASSQGTSGSSGELFF.